This T cell receptor (beta chain) was obtained from a study of blood T cell repertoires in COVID-19. Recruitment covered 20 to 25 US areas and drew participants whose ages spanned roughly 18 to 90 years. Assignment of participants to cohorts was predicated upon participant-reported clinical history. Cohort 3 donors counted as recovered after two negative PCRs, clearance, or resolved symptoms. Study processing details: Reference gene primer amplification gave estimated nucleated cell counts. Libraries were prepared by immunoSEQ multiplex PCR; TCRdb keeps only in-frame clonotypes and omits some of them. D and trimming come from the DNA, and the V and J calls and clone size come from that table. The table lists 160,000 or so clones, around 81% of them singletons. The CDR3 runs 21 residues.

The chain uses TRBV21-1 and TRBJ2-1; whether TRBD2, the table's D call, matches the DNA was not checked. TRBV21-1 is a pseudogene. The sample taken for sequencing was PBMCs or T cells enriched from blood (not recorded which). This receptor was taken from a man aged 35 to 55 who had recovered from COVID-19. The CDR3: CASSSPGLAVFPAANYNEQFF. CDR3 coding DNA: TGTGCCAGCAGCAGTCCGGGACTAGCGGTGTTCCCCGCCGCAAACTACAATGAGCAGTTCTTC.